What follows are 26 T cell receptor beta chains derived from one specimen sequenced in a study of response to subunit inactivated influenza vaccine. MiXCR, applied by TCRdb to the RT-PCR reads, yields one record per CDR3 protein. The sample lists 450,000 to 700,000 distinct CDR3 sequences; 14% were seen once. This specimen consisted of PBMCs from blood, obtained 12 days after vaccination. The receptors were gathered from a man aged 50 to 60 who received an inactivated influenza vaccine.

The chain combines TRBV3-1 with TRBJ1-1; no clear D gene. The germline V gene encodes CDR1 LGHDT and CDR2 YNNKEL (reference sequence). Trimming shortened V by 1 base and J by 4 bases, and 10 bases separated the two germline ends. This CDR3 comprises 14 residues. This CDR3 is CASSQVEGGTEAFF. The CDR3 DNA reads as TGTGCCAGCAGCCAAGTGGAGGGCGGCACTGAAGCTTTCTTT.

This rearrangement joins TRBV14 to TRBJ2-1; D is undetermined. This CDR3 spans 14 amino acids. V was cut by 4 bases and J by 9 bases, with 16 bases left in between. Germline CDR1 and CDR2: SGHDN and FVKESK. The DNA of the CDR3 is TGTGCCAGCAGCCTTTGGGGTCTCAATGGTGAGCAGTTCTTC. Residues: CASSLWGLNGEQFF.

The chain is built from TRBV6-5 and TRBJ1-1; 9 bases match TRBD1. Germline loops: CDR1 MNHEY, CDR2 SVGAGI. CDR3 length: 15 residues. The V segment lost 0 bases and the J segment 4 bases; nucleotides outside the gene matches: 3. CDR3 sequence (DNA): TGTGCCAGCAGTTACTCGTGGACAGGGGCCACTGAAGCTTTCTTT. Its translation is CASSYSWTGATEAFF.

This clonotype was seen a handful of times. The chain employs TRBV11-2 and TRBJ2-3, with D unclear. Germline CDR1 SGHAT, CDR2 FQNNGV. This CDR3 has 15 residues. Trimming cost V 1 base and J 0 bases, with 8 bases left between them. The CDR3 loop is CASSLGMLSTDTQYF. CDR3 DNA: TGTGCCAGCAGCTTAGGTATGCTGAGCACAGATACGCAGTATTTT.

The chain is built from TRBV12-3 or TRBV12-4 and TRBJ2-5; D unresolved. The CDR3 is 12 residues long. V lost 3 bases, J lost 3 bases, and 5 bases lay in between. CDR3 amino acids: CASSFWKETQYF. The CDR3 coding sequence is TGTGCCAGCAGTTTTTGGAAAGAGACCCAGTACTTC.

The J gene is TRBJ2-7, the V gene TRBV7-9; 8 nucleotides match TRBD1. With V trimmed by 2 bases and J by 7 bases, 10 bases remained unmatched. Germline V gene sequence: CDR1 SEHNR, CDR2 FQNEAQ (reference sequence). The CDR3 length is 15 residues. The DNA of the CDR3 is TGTGCCAGCAGCTTATTGTCCCAGGGGGCTCAGGAGCAGTACTTC. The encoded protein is CASSLLSQGAQEQYF.

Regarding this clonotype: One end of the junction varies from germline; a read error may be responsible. This chain's CDR3 is CASSIALRDRNTIYF. The CDR3 DNA reads TGTGCCAGCAGTATAGCCCTCAGGGATCGAAACACCATATATTTT. The V and J genes are TRBV12-3 or TRBV12-4 and TRBJ1-3; possibly TRBD1 for D (5 bases). The CDR3 has 15 residues.

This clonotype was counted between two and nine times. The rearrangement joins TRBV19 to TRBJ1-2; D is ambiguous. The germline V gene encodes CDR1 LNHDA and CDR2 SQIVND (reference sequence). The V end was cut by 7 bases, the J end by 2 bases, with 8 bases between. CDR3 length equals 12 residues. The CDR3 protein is CASKARNYGYTF. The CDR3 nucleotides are TGTGCCAGTAAAGCCAGGAACTATGGCTACACCTTC.

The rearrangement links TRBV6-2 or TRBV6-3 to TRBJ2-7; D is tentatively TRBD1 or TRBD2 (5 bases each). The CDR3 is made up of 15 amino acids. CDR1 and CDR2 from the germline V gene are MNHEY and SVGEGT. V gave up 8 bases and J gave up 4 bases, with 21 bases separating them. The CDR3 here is CASWGYENSSYEQYF. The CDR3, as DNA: TGTGCCAGCTGGGGGTATGAGAATTCTTCGTACGAGCAGTACTTC.

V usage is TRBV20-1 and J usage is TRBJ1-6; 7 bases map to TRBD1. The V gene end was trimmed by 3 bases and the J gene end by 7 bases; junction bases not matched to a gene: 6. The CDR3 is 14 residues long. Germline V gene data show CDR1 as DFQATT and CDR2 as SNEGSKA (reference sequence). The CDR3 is CSASSQGKNSPLHF. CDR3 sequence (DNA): TGCAGTGCTAGTTCACAGGGGAAAAATTCACCCCTCCACTTT.

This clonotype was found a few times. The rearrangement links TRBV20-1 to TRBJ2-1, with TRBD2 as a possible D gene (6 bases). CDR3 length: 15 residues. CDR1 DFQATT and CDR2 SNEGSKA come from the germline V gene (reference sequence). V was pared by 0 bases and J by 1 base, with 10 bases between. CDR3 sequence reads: CSARDPGSSYNEQFF. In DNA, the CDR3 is TGCAGTGCTAGAGATCCCGGGAGTTCCTACAATGAGCAGTTCTTC.

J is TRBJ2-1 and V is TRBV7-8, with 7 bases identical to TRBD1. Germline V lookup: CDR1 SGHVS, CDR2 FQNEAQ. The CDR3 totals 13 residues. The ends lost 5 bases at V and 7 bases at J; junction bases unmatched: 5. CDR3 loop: CASSPDRKNEQFF. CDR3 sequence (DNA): TGTGCCAGCAGCCCGGACAGGAAGAATGAGCAGTTCTTC.

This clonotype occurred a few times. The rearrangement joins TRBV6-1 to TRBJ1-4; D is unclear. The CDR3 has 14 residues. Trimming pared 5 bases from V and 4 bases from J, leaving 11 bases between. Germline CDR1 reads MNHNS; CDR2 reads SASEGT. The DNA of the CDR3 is TGTGCCAGCAGTCAGGAGATGTTTAATGAAAAACTGTTTTTT. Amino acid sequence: CASSQEMFNEKLFF.

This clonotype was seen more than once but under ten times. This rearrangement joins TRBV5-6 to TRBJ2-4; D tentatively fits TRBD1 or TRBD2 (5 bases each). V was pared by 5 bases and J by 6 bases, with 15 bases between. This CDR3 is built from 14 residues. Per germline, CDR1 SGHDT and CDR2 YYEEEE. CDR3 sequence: CASRKTGAGNIQYF. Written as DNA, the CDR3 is TGTGCCAGCAGAAAGACCGGGGCGGGAAACATTCAGTACTTC.

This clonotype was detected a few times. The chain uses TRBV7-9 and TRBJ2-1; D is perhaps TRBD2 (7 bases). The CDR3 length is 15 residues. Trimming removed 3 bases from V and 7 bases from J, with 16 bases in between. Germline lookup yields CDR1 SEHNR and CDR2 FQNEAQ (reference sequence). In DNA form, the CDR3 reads TGTGCCAGCAGCTTGGGTATTGGGGGGGCGAATGAGCAGTTCTTC. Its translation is CASSLGIGGANEQFF.

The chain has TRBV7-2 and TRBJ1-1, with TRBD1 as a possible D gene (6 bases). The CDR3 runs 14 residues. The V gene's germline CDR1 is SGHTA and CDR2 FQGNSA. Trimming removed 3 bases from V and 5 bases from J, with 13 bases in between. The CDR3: CASSLDGGRTEAFF. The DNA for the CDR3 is TGTGCCAGCAGCTTGGATGGGGGCCGGACTGAAGCTTTCTTT.

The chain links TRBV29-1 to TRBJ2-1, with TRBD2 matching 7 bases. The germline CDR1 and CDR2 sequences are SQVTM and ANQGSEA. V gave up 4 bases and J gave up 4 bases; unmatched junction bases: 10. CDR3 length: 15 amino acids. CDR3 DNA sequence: TGCAGCGTTGGGGTATCGGGACTAACATACAATGAGCAGTTCTTC. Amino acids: CSVGVSGLTYNEQFF.

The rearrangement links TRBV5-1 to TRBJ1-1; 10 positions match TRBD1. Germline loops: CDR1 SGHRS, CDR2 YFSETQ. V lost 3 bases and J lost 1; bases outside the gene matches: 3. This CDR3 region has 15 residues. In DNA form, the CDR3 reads TGCGCCAGCAGCTCCGGGACAGGGGAGAACACTGAAGCTTTCTTT. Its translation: CASSSGTGENTEAFF.

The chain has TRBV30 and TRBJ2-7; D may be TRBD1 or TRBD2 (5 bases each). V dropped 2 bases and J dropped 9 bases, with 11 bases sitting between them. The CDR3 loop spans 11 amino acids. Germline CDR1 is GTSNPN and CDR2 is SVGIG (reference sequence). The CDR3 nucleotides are TGTGCCTGGAGTCAGAGGGGTCGGCAGTACTTC. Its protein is CAWSQRGRQYF.

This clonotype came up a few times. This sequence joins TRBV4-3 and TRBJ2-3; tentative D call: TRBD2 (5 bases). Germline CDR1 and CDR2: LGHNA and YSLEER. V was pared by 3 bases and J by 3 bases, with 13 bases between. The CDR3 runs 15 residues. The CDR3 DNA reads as TGCGCCAGCAGCCACACCCGATGGGAGACAGATACGCAGTATTTT. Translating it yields CASSHTRWETDTQYF.

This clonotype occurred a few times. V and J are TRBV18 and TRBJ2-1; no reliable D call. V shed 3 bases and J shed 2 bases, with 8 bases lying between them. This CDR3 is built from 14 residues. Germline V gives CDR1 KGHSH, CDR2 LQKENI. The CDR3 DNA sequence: TGTGCCAGCTCACCCCGCTCGGCCTACAATGAGCAGTTCTTC. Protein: CASSPRSAYNEQFF.

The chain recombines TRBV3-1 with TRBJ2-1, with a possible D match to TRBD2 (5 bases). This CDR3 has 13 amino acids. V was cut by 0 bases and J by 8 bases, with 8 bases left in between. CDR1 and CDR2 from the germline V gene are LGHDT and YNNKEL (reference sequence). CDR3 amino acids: CASSQDEGDEQFF. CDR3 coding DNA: TGTGCCAGCAGCCAAGACGAGGGTGATGAGCAGTTCTTC.

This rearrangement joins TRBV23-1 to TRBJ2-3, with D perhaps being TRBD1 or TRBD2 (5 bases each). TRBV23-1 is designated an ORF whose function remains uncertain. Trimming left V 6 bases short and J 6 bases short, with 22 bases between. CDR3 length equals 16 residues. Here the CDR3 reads CASSRPNGDGEDTQYF. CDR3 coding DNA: TGCGCCAGCAGCCGACCTAACGGGGACGGGGAGGATACGCAGTATTTT.

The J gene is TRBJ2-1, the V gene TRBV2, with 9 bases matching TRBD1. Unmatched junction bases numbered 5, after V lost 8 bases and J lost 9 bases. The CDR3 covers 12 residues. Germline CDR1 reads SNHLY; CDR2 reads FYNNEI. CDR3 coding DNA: TGTGCCAGCCGGACAGGGGCTGGTGAGCAGTTCTTC. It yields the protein CASRTGAGEQFF.

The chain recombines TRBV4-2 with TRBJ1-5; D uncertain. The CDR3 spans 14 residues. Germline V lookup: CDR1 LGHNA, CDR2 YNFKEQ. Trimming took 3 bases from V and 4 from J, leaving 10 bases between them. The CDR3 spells CASSQGTLNQPQHF. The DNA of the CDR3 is TGTGCCAGCAGCCAGGGCACTTTAAATCAGCCCCAGCATTTT.

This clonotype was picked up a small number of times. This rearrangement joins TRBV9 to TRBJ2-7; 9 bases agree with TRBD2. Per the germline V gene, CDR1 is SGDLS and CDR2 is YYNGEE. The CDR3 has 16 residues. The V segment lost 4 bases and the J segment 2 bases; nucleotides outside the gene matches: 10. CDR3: CASSPRGSSGTYEQYF. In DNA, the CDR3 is TGTGCCAGCAGCCCCCGGGGATCTAGCGGGACCTACGAGCAGTACTTC.